The clone carrying this TCR beta chain was recorded many times. This entry is derived from a study of T cells in Graves' hyperthyroidism and ophthalmopathy. The CDR3 spans 14 residues. Trimming pared 3 bases from V and 0 bases from J, leaving 7 bases between. Amplification of TCR beta CDR3 regions used RNA as the template. HTBI primers drove first-round RT-PCR of the TCR CDR3. TCRdb re-called the multiplex PCR reads through MiXCR, storing one row per CDR3 protein. The sample holds fewer than 900,000 distinct CDR3 sequences, roughly 17% seen once. When ophthalmopathy did not progress within 18 months, Graves' hyperthyroidism was considered stable. Extraction of PBMCs used roughly 10 ml of fresh peripheral blood.

The material sequenced was blood. V usage is TRBV12-3 or TRBV12-4 and J usage is TRBJ2-3; no clear D. The receptor's source is a man aged 18-30 years with Graves' hyperthyroidism. CDR3 loop: CASSFPASTDTQYF. The CDR3 region has the DNA TGTGCCAGCAGTTTCCCAGCTAGCACAGATACGCAGTATTTT.